This record covers a single T cell receptor beta chain. The germline V gene has CDR1 SNHLY and CDR2 FYNNEI. The CDR3 runs 13 residues. Trimming removed 6 bases from V and 5 bases from J; junction bases left unmatched: 2. This sample was taken from a study of somatic mutations in cytotoxic T cells in rheumatoid arthritis. At the level of the study: Sorting by flow gave nearly 100% purity for some V beta antibody-stained T-cell populations, including V beta1+ cells sequenced for TCRB.

Flow cytometry served to check the purity of CD4+ and CD8+ cells, which were isolated by positive magnetic bead selection. Using immunoSEQ multiplex PCR, the repertoire was profiled, and TCRdb retains in-frame clones only, with some absent. The repertoire consists of 5,500 to 6,500 clones, with almost 80% occurring once and the leading ten covering roughly 28%. The source material was CD8+ T cells sorted from blood. This chain joins TRBV2 and TRBJ2-1, with 9 bases identical to TRBD1. The source is an adult with rheumatoid arthritis. The CDR3 coding sequence is TGTGCCAGCAGGGGGACAGGGAACAATGAGCAGTTCTTC. Translated, it gives CASRGTGNNEQFF.